This paragraph reports one T cell receptor (beta chain). No cognate antigen has been identified for it. Base qualities are missing; no much larger clone stands one base away. The source of the sample is a study of technical replicates of blood from several donors (dated by TCRdb to the late 2010s). Library preparation was by the immunoSEQ multiplex PCR assay. TCRdb provides this immuneACCESS table in a form limited to in-frame rearrangements. Some clones are lacking; in checked studies, under half of them reflect an unresolved V gene, and why the rest are absent is not known. The sample yields some 56,000 clones; 90% to 95% were counted once. About 3% of the sample belongs to the ten largest clones. The germline V gene encodes CDR1 MNHEY and CDR2 SVGAGI. The CDR3 spans 13 residues, from the cysteine through the phenylalanine. Just CDR3 DNA is preserved here, 39 bases in frame from base 1. The junction shows trimming of 6 bases on V and 7 bases on J, plus 15 bases between the germline ends.

The receptor chain draws on TRBV6-5 and TRBJ1-2; TRBD1 could be the D gene, as 5 bases match. Source material: PBMCs. This sequence originates from a human donor in good health. Some clones in this sample may be carry-over from other donors' samples. DNA sequence: TGTGCCAGCAGCAGGCAGGGTGGGGTTGGCTACACCTTC. Its amino acids are CASSRQGGVGYTF.